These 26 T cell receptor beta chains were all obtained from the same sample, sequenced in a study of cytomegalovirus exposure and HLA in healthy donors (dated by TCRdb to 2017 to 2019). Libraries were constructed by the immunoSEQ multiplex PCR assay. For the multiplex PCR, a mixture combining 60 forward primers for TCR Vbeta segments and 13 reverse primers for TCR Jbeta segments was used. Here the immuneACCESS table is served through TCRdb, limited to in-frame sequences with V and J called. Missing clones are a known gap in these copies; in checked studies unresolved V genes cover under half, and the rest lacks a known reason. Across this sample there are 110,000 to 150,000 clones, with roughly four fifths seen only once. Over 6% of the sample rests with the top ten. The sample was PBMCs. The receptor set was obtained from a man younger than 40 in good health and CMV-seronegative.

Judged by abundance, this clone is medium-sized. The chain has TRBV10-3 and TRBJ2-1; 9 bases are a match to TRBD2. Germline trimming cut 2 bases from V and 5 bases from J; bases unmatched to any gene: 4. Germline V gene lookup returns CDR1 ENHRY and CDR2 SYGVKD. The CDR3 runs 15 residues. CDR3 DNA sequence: TGTGCCATCAGTGAGGGCGGGGGGGCCCACAATGAGCAGTTCTTC. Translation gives CAISEGGGAHNEQFF.

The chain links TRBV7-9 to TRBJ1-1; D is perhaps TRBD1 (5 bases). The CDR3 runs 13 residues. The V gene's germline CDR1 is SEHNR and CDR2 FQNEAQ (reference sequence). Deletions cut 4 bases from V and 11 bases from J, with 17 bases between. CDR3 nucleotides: TGTGCCAGCAGCTATGGAGGGGCAGATCAGGCTTTCTTT. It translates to CASSYGGADQAFF.

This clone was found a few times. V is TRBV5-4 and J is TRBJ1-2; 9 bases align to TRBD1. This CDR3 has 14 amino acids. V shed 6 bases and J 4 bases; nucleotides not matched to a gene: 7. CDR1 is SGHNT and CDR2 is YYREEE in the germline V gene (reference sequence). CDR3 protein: CASTSGQGRYGYTF. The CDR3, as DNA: TGTGCCAGCACCTCCGGACAGGGGCGCTATGGCTACACCTTC.

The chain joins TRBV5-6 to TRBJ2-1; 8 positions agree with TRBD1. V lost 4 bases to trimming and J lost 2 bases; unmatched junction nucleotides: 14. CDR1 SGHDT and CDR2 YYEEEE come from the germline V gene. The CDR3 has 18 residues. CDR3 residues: CASSKPNRGKVAYNEQFF. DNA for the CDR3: TGTGCCAGCAGCAAACCCAACAGGGGGAAGGTAGCCTACAATGAGCAGTTCTTC.

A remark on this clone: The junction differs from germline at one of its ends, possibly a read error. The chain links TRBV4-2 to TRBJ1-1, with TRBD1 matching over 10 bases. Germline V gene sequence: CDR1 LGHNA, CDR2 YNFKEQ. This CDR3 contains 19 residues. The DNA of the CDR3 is TGTGCCAGCAGCCAACTAGGGGCCCTAAACCGGGACAGGGGATCTGACGCTTTCTTT. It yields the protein CASSQLGALNRDRGSDAFF.

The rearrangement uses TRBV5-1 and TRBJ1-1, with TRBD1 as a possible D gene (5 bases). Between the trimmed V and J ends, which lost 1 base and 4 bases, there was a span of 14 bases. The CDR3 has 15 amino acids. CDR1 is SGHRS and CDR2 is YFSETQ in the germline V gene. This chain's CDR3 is CASSLSAGLGTEAFF. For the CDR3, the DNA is TGCGCCAGCAGCTTGTCGGCGGGACTCGGCACTGAAGCTTTCTTT.

Written as DNA, the CDR3 is TGTGCCAGCAGCCTCCCGACAGGGGTCACAGATACGCAGTATTTT. This sequence encodes CASSLPTGVTDTQYF. The chain joins TRBV5-6 to TRBJ2-3; 8 bases are a match to TRBD1. Germline V CDR1 and CDR2: SGHDT, YYEEEE. This CDR3 region has 15 residues. Unmatched junction bases numbered 6, after V lost 4 bases and J lost 2 bases.

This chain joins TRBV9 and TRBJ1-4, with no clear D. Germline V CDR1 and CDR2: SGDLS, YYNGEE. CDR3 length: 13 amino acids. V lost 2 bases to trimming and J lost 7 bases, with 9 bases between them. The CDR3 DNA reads TGTGCCAGCAGCGTTTCGGGAGGTGAAAAACTGTTTTTT. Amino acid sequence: CASSVSGGEKLFF.

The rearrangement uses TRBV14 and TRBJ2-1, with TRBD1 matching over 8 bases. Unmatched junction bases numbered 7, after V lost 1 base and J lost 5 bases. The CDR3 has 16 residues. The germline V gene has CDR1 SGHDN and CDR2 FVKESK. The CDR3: CASSQGGQAGHNEQFF. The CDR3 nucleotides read TGTGCCAGCAGCCAAGGGGGACAGGCCGGTCACAATGAGCAGTTCTTC. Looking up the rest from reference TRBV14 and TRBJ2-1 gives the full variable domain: EAGVTQFPSHSVIEKGQTVTLRCDPISGHDNLYWYRRVMGKEIKFLLHFVKESKQDESGMPNNRFLAERTGGTYSTLKVQPAELEDSGVYFCASSQGGQAGHNEQFFGPGTRLTVL.

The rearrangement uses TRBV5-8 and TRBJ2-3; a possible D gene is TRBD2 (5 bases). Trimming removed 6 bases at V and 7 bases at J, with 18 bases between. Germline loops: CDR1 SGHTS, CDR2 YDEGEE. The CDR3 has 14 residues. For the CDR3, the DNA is TGTGCCAGCACCGGGCGGGTCTCATGGAATACGCAGTATTTT. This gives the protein CASTGRVSWNTQYF.

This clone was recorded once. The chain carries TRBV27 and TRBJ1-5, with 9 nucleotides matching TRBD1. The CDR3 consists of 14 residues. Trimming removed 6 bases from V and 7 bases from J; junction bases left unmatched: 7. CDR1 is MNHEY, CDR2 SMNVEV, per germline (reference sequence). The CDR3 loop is CASRTGTGPQPQHF. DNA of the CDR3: TGTGCCAGCAGGACCGGGACAGGGCCCCAGCCCCAGCATTTT.

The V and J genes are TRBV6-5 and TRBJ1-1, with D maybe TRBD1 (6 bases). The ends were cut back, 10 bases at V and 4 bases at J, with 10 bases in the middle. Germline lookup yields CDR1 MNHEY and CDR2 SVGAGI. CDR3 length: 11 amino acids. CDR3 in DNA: TGTGCCATCACACAGGGCACTGAAGCTTTCTTT. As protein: CAITQGTEAFF.

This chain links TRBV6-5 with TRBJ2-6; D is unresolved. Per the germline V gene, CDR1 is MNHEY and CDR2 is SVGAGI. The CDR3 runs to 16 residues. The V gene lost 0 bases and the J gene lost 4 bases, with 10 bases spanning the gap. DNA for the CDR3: TGTGCCAGCAGTTACTCGACGGAGTTAGGGGCCAACGTCCTGACTTTC. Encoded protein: CASSYSTELGANVLTF.

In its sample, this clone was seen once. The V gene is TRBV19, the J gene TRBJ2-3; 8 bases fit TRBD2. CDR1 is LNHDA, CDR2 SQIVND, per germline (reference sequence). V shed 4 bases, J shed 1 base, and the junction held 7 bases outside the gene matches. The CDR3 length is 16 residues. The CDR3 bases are TGTGCCAGTAGTAGTCCCGGGCGGGGGGGCACAGATACGCAGTATTTT. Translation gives CASSSPGRGGTDTQYF.

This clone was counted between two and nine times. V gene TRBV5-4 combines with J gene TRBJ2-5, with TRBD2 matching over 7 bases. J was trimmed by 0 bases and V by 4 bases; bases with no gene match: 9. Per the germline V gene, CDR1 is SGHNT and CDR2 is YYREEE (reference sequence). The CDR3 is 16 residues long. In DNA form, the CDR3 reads TGTGCCAGCAGCCGCGGTGGGGCGGGAGACCAAGAGACCCAGTACTTC. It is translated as CASSRGGAGDQETQYF.

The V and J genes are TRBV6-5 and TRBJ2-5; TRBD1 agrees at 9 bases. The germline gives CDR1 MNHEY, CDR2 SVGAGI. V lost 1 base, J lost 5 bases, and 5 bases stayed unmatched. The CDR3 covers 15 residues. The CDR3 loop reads CASSYFTGGYETQYF. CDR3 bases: TGTGCCAGCAGTTACTTTACAGGGGGCTATGAGACCCAGTACTTC.

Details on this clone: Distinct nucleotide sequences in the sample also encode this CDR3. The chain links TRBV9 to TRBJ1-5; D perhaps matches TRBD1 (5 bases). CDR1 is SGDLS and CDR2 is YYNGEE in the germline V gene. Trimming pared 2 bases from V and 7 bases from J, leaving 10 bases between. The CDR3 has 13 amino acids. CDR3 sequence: CASSVGSGQPQHF. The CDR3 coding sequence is TGTGCCAGCAGCGTTGGGTCAGGGCAGCCCCAGCATTTT. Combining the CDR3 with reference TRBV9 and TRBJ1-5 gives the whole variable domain DSGVTQTPKHLITATGQRVTLRCSPRSGDLSVYWYQQSLDQGLQFLIQYYNGEERAKGNILERFSAQQFPDLHSELNLSSLELGDSALYFCASSVGSGQPQHFGDGTRLSIL.

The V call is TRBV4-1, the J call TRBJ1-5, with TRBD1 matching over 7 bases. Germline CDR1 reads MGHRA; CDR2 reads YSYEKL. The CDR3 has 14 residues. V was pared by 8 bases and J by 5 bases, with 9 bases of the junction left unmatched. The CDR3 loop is CASSLGTAYQPQHF. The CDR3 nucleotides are TGCGCCAGCTCTCTCGGGACAGCATATCAGCCCCAGCATTTT.

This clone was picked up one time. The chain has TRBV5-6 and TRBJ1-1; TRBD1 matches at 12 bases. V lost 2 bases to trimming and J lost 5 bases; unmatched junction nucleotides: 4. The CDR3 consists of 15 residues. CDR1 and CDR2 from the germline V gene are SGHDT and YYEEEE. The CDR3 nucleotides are TGTGCCAGCAGCTTACGGGACAGGGGGCGAACTGAAGCTTTCTTT. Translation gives CASSLRDRGRTEAFF.

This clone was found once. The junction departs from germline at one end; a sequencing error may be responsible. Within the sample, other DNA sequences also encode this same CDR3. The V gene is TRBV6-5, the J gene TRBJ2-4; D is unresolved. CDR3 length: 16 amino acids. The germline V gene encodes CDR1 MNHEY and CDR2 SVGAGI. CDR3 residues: CASSYSDPRGKNIQYF. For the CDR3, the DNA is TGTGCCAGCAGCTACTCCGATCCCCGAGGCAAAAACATTCAGTACTTC.

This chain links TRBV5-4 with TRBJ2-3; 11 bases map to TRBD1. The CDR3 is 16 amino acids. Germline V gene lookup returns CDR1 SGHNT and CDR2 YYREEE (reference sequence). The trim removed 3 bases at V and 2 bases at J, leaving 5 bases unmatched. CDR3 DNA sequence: TGTGCCAGCAGCTACCGGACAGGGGGCAACACAGATACGCAGTATTTT. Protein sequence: CASSYRTGGNTDTQYF.

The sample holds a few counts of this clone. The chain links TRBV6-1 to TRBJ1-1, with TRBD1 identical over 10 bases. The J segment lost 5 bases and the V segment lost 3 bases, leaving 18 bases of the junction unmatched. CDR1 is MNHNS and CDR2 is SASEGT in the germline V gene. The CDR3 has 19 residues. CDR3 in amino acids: CASSDAGTGAATGLTEAFF. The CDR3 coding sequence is TGTGCCAGCAGTGACGCCGGGACAGGGGCCGCTACAGGGTTAACTGAAGCTTTCTTT.

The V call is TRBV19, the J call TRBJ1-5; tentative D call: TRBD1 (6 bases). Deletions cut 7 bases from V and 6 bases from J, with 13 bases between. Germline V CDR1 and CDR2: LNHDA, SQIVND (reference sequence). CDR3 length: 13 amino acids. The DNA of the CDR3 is TGTGCCAGTACCAGACAGGATGGTCAGCCCCAGCATTTT. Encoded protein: CASTRQDGQPQHF.

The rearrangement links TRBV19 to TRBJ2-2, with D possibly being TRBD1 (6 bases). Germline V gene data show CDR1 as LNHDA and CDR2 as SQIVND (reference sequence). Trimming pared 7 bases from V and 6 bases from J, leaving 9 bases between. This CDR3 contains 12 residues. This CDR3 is CASTRTAGELFF. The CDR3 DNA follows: TGTGCCAGTACCAGGACAGCCGGGGAGCTGTTTTTT.

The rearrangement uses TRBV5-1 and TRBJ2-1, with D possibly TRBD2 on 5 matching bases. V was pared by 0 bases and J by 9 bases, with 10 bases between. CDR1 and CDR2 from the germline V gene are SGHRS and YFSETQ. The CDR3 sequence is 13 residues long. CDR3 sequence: CASSLGHAGEQFF. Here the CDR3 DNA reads TGCGCCAGCAGCTTGGGACATGCGGGTGAGCAGTTCTTC. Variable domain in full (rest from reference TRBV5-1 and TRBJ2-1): KAGVTQTPRYLIKTRGQQVTLSCSPISGHRSVSWYQQTPGQGLQFLFEYFSETQRNKGNFPGRFSGRQFSNSRSEMNVSTLELGDSALYLCASSLGHAGEQFFGPGTRLTVL.

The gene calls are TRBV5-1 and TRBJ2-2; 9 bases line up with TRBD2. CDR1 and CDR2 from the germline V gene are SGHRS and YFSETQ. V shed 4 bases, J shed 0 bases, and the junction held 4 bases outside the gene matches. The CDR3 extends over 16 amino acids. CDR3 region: CASSPTSGANTGELFF. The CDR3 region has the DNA TGCGCCAGCAGCCCGACTAGCGGCGCGAACACCGGGGAGCTGTTTTTT.